Below, 31 T cell receptor delta chains from the same sample are listed, as sequenced in a study of gamma-delta chains in newborns, infants, children. TCRdb reprocessed the reads through CATT. This table holds 4,000 to 4,500 delta-chain clones, approximately 0.55% found once. What was sequenced was blood. These receptors originate from a child who was a newborn, infant or young child, either healthy, febrile or measles-vaccinated (not recorded which).

Concerning this clone: TCRdb records a much larger clone's protein for this DNA, with a difference at residue 3 that likely arises from a read error; the protein given is the translation of the DNA. The rearrangement uses TRDV2 and TRDJ1; 7 positions match TRDD3. This CDR3 contains 16 residues. CDR1 GEAIGNYY and CDR2 EKD come from the germline V gene. The CDR3 loop reads CARDTAYLGADDKLIF. The DNA of the CDR3 is TGTGCCCGTGACACCGCGTATCTGGGGGCCGACGATAAACTCATCTTT.

Remarks on this clone: TCRdb assigns this DNA the protein of a much larger clone, which departs from its translation at residue 3; this likely reflects a read error, and the protein shown comes from translating the DNA. The CDR3: CARDVLGDSSWDTRQMFF. The CDR3 DNA reads as TGTGCCCGTGACGTACTGGGGGATAGCTCCTGGGACACCCGACAGATGTTTTTC. The chain employs TRDV2 and TRDJ3; TRDD3 matches at 11 bases. CDR1 and CDR2 (germline): GEAIGNYY, EKD. This CDR3 contains 18 residues.

This clone was observed a handful of times. A much larger clonotype is one base distant, so this may be a read error. This same CDR3 is encoded by further DNA sequences in the sample. The chain joins TRDV2 to TRDJ3; the match to TRDD3 covers 7 bases. This CDR3 is 16 amino acids long. The germline gives CDR1 GEAIGNYY, CDR2 EKD. The CDR3 protein is CACDTKLGWDTRQMFF. As DNA, the CDR3 is TGTGCCTGCGACACCAAACTGGGGTGGGACACCCGACAGATGTTTTTC.

Notes on this clone: TCRdb's entry gives the protein of a much larger clone, which mismatches this DNA's translation at residue 16, likely from a read error; the protein reported here is translated from the DNA. This chain joins TRDV2 and TRDJ3, with TRDD3 matching 12 bases. Per germline, CDR1 GEAIGNYY and CDR2 EKD. The CDR3 is made up of 18 amino acids. Here the CDR3 DNA reads TGTGCCTGTGACAAAATACTGGGGGATACCTGGGACACCCGACAGGTGTTTTTC. Protein: CACDKILGDTWDTRQVFF.

As to this clone: Translating this DNA gives a protein that differs at residue 12 from the TCRdb one, which belongs to a much larger clone; a read error is likely, and the protein shown is this translation. This chain uses TRDV2 with TRDJ3; TRDD3 matches 11 bases. Germline CDR1 GEAIGNYY, CDR2 EKD. The CDR3 spans 19 residues. The CDR3, as DNA: TGTGCCTGTGACACTGGGGGATACGATAGCTCCCGGGACACCCGACAGATGTTTTTC. It specifies CACDTGGYDSSRDTRQMFF.

Concerning this clone: This sequence is one base from a far larger clone and is likely a read error. Additional DNA sequences in this sample encode the identical CDR3. V gene TRDV2 combines with J gene TRDJ2; D perhaps matches TRDD3 (5 bases). CDR1 and CDR2 from the germline V gene are GEAIGNYY and EKD. The CDR3 length is 12 residues. CDR3 residues: CACDTGGAQLFF. The CDR3 nucleotides are TGTGCCTGCGACACCGGGGGAGCACAACTCTTCTTT.

On this clone itself: The mismatch at residue 6 between this DNA's translation and the TCRdb protein of a much larger clone likely reflects a read error; the protein shown is translated from the DNA. The rearrangement uses TRAV29/DV5 and TRDJ1, with 8 bases that match TRDD3. CDR3 size: 14 residues. After removal of 0 bases from V and 2 bases from J, the junction contained 3 bases not matched to a gene. CDR1 is NSMFDY, CDR2 ISSIKDK, per germline. The CDR3 nucleotides are TGTGCAGCAAGCGTACACTGGGGGACCGATAAACTCATCTTT. The encoded protein is CAASVHWGTDKLIF. Full variable domain (remainder filled in from reference TRAV29/DV5 and TRDJ1): DQQVKQNSPSLSVQEGRISILNCDYTNSMFDYFLWYKKYPAEGPTFLISISSIKDKNEDGRFTVFLNKSAKHLSLHIVPSQPGDSAVYFCAASVHWGTDKLIFGKGTRVTVEP.

A word on this clone: A far more abundant clone sits one base away, making this likely a read error. Other DNA sequences within the sample encode an identical CDR3. The chain has TRDV2 and TRDJ2; D might be TRDD3 (6 bases). The length of the CDR3 is 18 residues. Germline CDR1 is GEAIGNYY and CDR2 is EKD. DNA of the CDR3: TGTGCCTGTGACACGGTGGAGGTGGGGGGCCATTTGACAGCGCAACTCTTCTTT. This codes for CACDTVEVGGHLTAQLFF.

Details on this clone: TCRdb attributes to this sequence the protein of a much larger clone, which differs from the DNA translation at residue 8; a read error is likely, and the protein displayed is translated from the DNA. The chain uses TRDV2 and TRDJ1; TRDD3 matches 7 bases. Germline values: CDR1 GEAIGNYY, CDR2 EKD. The CDR3 totals 15 residues. V was pared by 0 bases and J by 4 bases, with 7 bases of the junction left unmatched. CDR3 sequence reads: CACDTWGTRGDKLIF. The DNA of the CDR3 is TGTGCCTGTGACACCTGGGGGACACGAGGCGATAAACTCATCTTT.

This clone came up a few times. A read error likely explains why the TCRdb protein, taken from a much larger clone, differs from this DNA's translation at residue 15; the protein shown is translated from the DNA. The chain employs TRDV2 and TRDJ3, with TRDD3 matching 9 bases. This CDR3 is built from 17 residues. CDR1 and CDR2 from the germline V gene are GEAIGNYY and EKD. DNA for the CDR3: TGTGCCTGTGACACGGGGATACGCTCCTGGGACACCCGACAGACGTTTTTC. Translating gives CACDTGIRSWDTRQTFF.

This clone was observed a handful of times. This may be a read error, as it is one base from a much larger clone. This chain uses TRDV3 with TRDJ2, with 13 bases lining up with TRDD3. The CDR3 consists of 21 residues. Germline values: CDR1 TVYSNPD, CDR2 GDNSRS (reference sequence). In DNA, the CDR3 is TGTGCCCTTAGTTTCTACGTTATTGCCACATACTGGGGGATACGACCAGCACAACTCTTCTTT. It codes for CALSFYVIATYWGIRPAQLFF.

Details on this clone: The junction and the germline gene differ at one end; a read error may be behind it. CDR3 in amino acids: CACDTAGITTTAQPFF. The DNA for the CDR3 is TGTGCCTGTGACACCGCGGGGATTACTACTACAGCACAACCCTTCTTT. This chain links TRDV2 with TRDJ2; maybe TRDD3 (6 bases). Germline assignment: CDR1 GEAIGNYY and CDR2 EKD. CDR3 length: 16 residues.

This clone has a handful of counts. This is likely an artifact of a read error, given a far larger clone one base away. The CDR3 loop is CACDTADWGFPHSWDTRQMFF. CDR3 sequence (DNA): TGTGCCTGTGACACCGCGGACTGGGGGTTCCCCCACTCCTGGGACACCCGACAGATGTTTTTC. The chain joins TRDV2 to TRDJ3; TRDD3 aligns across 8 bases. The V gene's germline CDR1 is GEAIGNYY and CDR2 EKD. V shed 0 bases and J 0 bases; nucleotides not matched to a gene: 12. The CDR3 has 21 residues.

With regard to this clone: This likely came from a read error, as a far larger clone is one base away. Other DNA sequences of this sample code for an identical CDR3. This chain joins TRDV2 and TRDJ3; 10 nucleotides align to TRDD3. The CDR3 has 20 amino acids. Germline CDR1 reads GEAIGNYY; CDR2 reads EKD. CDR3 residues: CACDTVGDTRSSWDTRQMFF. CDR3 nucleotides: TGTGCCTGTGACACCGTGGGGGATACTCGTAGCTCCTGGGACACCCGGCAGATGTTTTTC.

Remarks on this clone: TCRdb attributes to this sequence the protein of a much larger clone, which differs from the DNA translation at residue 12; a read error is likely, and the protein displayed is translated from the DNA. This chain joins TRDV2 and TRDJ3; 10 nucleotides align to TRDD3. CDR3 length equals 18 residues. Per germline, CDR1 GEAIGNYY and CDR2 EKD. CDR3: CACDTGGYSSWGTRQMFF. CDR3 in DNA: TGTGCCTGTGACACTGGGGGATACAGCTCCTGGGGCACCCGACAGATGTTTTTC.

Details on this clone: This is likely an artifact of a read error, given a far larger clone one base away. The sample carries other DNA sequences with the same CDR3. The chain couples TRDV2 to TRDJ3; 11 positions match TRDD3. The CDR3 is 17 amino acids. Germline V CDR1 and CDR2: GEAIGNYY, EKD. The CDR3 sequence is CACDTGGYSWDTRQMFF. For the CDR3, the DNA is TGTGCCTGCGACACTGGGGGATACTCCTGGGACACCCGACAGATGTTTTTC.

By sample fraction, this clone is medium-sized. Distinct nucleotide sequences in the sample also encode this CDR3. This chain connects TRDV2 to TRDJ2; D might be TRDD3 (6 bases). In germline, CDR1 is GEAIGNYY, CDR2 EKD. The CDR3 spans 15 residues. V was clipped by 0 bases and J by 4 bases, with 11 bases between them. CDR3: CACDTVGAKTAQLFF. DNA for the CDR3: TGTGCCTGTGACACCGTGGGGGCCAAGACAGCACAACTCTTCTTT.

For this clone: TCRdb records a much larger clone's protein for this DNA, with a difference at residue 10 that likely arises from a read error; the protein given is the translation of the DNA. The CDR3 coding sequence is TGTGCCTGTGACACTCGTACTGGGGGACCATACACCGATAAACTCATCTTT. This sequence encodes CACDTRTGGPYTDKLIF. The rearrangement joins TRDV2 to TRDJ1; 9 bases line up with TRDD3. Trimming at V came to 1 base and at J to 0 bases, leaving 8 bases not matched to a gene. The CDR3 is 17 residues long. Per the germline V gene, CDR1 is GEAIGNYY and CDR2 is EKD.

There are a few counts of this clone. The TCRdb protein comes from a much larger clone and disagrees with this DNA's translation at residue 13, likely due to a read error; the protein given here is derived from the DNA. The genes are TRAV29/DV5 and TRDJ2, with TRDD3 matching over 8 bases. The junction had 18 bases not matched to a gene; V was cut back by 0 bases and J by 5 bases. The CDR3 runs 19 residues. CDR1 is NSMFDY and CDR2 is ISSIKDK in the germline V gene. The CDR3 protein is CAASGAHLLGGIFTAQLFF. The CDR3 nucleotides are TGTGCAGCAAGCGGGGCCCACTTACTGGGGGGGATTTTTACAGCACAACTCTTCTTT.

This clone was detected only a few times. A read error is the likely source, as a far larger clone sits one nucleotide away. This sequence joins TRDV2 and TRDJ3; 12 bases fit TRDD3. Germline V lookup: CDR1 GEAIGNYY, CDR2 EKD. This CDR3 is 21 amino acids long. CDR3 bases: TGTGCCTGTGACTCCCTGTACTGGGGGATACCAGACTCCCGGGACACCCGACAGATGTTTTTC. Translating it yields CACDSLYWGIPDSRDTRQMFF.

Concerning this clone itself: The protein given by TCRdb reflects a much larger clone and differs at residue 6 from this DNA's translation, likely from a read error; the protein shown is the DNA's translation. The chain joins TRDV2 to TRDJ2; 8 bases line up with TRDD3. V shed 0 bases and J 0 bases; nucleotides not matched to a gene: 5. Per the germline V gene, CDR1 is GEAIGNYY and CDR2 is EKD. The CDR3 spans 17 residues. The CDR3 region has the DNA TGTGCCTGTGACACCATGGGGATACCCTCTTTGACAGCACAACTCTTCTTT. This encodes CACDTMGIPSLTAQLFF.

Of note for this clone: For this DNA, TCRdb reports the protein of a much larger clone, which diverges at residue 5, most likely from a read error; the protein presented here is translated directly from the DNA. The rearrangement links TRAV29/DV5 to TRDJ2, with 13 positions matching TRDD3. Losses at the gene ends were 0 bases for V and 8 bases for J; bases not matched to a gene: 4. The CDR3 extends over 15 amino acids. The germline V gene has CDR1 NSMFDY and CDR2 ISSIKDK. The CDR3 sequence is CAASVVLGDTAQLFF. The CDR3 DNA reads TGTGCAGCAAGCGTGGTACTGGGGGATACGGCACAACTCTTCTTT.

In regard to this clone: This is likely an artifact of a read error, given a far larger clone one base away. V and J are TRDV2 and TRDJ2; tentative D call: TRDD3 (5 bases). Trimming pared 3 bases from V and 7 bases from J, leaving 8 bases between. The germline gives CDR1 GEAIGNYY, CDR2 EKD. The CDR3 is 12 amino acids. Written as DNA, the CDR3 is TGTGCCTGTGACGCCGGGGGAGCACAACTCTTCTTT. Encoded protein: CACDAGGAQLFF.

About this clone: The protein that TCRdb holds for this DNA derives from a much larger clone and differs from the translated DNA at residue 3, which likely indicates a read error; the protein shown here is translated from the DNA. The V gene is TRDV2, the J gene TRDJ3; 10 bases map to TRDD3. The CDR3 loop spans 18 amino acids. Germline lookup yields CDR1 GEAIGNYY and CDR2 EKD. CDR3 region: CARDILGDGTWDTRQMFF. DNA for the CDR3: TGTGCCCGTGACATACTGGGGGATGGTACCTGGGACACCCGACAGATGTTTTTC.

This clone was found a few times. TCRdb shows a much larger clone's protein in place of this DNA's translation, and the two differ at residue 7, likely through a read error; the protein shown is translated from the DNA. V and J are TRDV2 and TRDJ3; D uncertain. The CDR3 totals 18 residues. Trimming pared 0 bases from V and 0 bases from J, leaving 11 bases between. The germline CDR1 and CDR2 sequences are GEAIGNYY and EKD. In DNA, the CDR3 is TGTGCCTGTGACACCTGGTGGATCGACTCCTGGGACACCCGACAGATGTTTTTC. Its protein is CACDTWWIDSWDTRQMFF.

Comments on this clone: This DNA's translation differs at residue 11 from TCRdb's protein, which comes from a much larger clone; a read error is likely, and the protein shown is translated from the DNA. The genes are TRDV2 and TRDJ3; TRDD3 matches at 11 bases. CDR1 is GEAIGNYY, CDR2 EKD, per germline. The CDR3 runs 18 residues. The CDR3 bases are TGTGCCTGTGACATACTGGGGGATAGCTCCCGGGACACCCGACAGATGTTTTTC. Residues: CACDILGDSSRDTRQMFF.

A few counts support this clone. Possible read error: a much larger clone is one base away. Other DNA sequences from this sample encode an identical CDR3 as well. The V and J genes are TRDV2 and TRDJ2; 8 bases line up with TRDD3. The V gene's germline CDR1 is GEAIGNYY and CDR2 EKD. The CDR3 loop spans 15 amino acids. The CDR3 loop is CACEHWGLRGAQLFF. CDR3 coding DNA: TGTGCCTGTGAACACTGGGGGCTCAGGGGAGCACAGCTCTTCTTT.

The sample holds a few counts of this clone. TCRdb has a much larger clone's protein, which differs at residue 3 from the translation of this DNA, likely because of a read error; what is shown is the protein translated from the DNA. The chain carries TRDV2 and TRDJ2, with 10 positions matching TRDD3. Germline lookup yields CDR1 GEAIGNYY and CDR2 EKD. The length of the CDR3 is 14 residues. Written as DNA, the CDR3 is TGTGCCTATGACTCACTGGGGGATACAGCACAACTCTTCTTT. It specifies CAYDSLGDTAQLFF.

The genes are TRDV3 and TRDJ3, with D possibly TRDD3 on 6 matching bases. Germline loops: CDR1 TVYSNPD, CDR2 GDNSRS (reference sequence). With 0 bases removed from V and 1 base from J, the gap between germline ends came to 22 bases. This CDR3 contains 20 residues. CDR3 sequence: CAFSSPRWGPQSWDTRQMFF. The CDR3 bases are TGTGCCTTTAGCTCCCCCCGGTGGGGGCCCCAATCCTGGGACACCCGACAGATGTTTTTC.

In its sample, this clone was seen a few times. The translation of this DNA and the TCRdb protein of a much larger clone differ at residue 4, probably owing to a read error; the protein shown here is translated from the DNA. The chain employs TRDV2 and TRDJ2; 10 bases agree with TRDD3. After removal of 5 bases from V and 5 bases from J, the junction contained 4 bases not matched to a gene. CDR1 GEAIGNYY and CDR2 EKD come from the germline V gene. CDR3 size: 14 residues. DNA of the CDR3: TGTGCCTGTGGCTCACTGGGGGATACAGCACAACTCTTCTTT. It encodes CACGSLGDTAQLFF.

The rearrangement links TRDV1 to TRDJ1, with 8 bases that match TRDD2. The CDR3 is 17 amino acids. CDR1 and CDR2 (germline): TSWWSYY, QGS. V lost 0 bases, J lost 2 bases, and 8 bases stayed unmatched. CDR3: CALGELLPTGETDKLIF. The CDR3 DNA follows: TGTGCTCTTGGGGAACTACTTCCTACGGGGGAGACCGATAAACTCATCTTT.